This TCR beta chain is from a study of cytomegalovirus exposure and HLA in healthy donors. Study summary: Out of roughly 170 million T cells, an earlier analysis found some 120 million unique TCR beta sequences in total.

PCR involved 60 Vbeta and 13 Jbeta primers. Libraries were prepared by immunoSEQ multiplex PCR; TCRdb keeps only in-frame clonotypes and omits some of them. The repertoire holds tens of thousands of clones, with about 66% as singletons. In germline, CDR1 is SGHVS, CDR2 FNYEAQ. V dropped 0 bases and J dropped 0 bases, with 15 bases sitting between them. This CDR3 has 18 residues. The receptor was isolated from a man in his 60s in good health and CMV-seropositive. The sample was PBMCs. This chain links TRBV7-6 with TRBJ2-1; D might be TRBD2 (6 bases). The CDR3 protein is CASSLAGGLLSSYNEQFF. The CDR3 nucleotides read TGTGCCAGCAGCTTAGCCGGCGGACTATTAAGCTCCTACAATGAGCAGTTCTTC.